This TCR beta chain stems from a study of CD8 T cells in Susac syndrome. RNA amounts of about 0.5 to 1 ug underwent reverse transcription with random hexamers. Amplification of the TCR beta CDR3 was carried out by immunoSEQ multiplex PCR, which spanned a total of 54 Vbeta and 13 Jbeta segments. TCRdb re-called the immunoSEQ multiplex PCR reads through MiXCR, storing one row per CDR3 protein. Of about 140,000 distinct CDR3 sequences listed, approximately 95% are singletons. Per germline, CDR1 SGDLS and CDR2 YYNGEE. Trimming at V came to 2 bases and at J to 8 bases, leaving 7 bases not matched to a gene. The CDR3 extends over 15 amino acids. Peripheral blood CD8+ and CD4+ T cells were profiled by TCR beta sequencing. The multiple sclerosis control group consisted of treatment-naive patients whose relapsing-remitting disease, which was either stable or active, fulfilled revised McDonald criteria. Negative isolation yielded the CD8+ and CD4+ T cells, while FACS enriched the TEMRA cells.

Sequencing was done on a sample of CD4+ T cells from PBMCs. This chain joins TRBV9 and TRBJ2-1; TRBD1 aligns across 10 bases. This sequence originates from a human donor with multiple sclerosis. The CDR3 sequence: CASSVRQGAGDEQFF. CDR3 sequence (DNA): TGTGCCAGCAGCGTTCGACAGGGGGCTGGGGATGAGCAGTTCTTC. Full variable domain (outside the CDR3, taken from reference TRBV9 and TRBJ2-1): DSGVTQTPKHLITATGQRVTLRCSPRSGDLSVYWYQQSLDQGLQFLIQYYNGEERAKGNILERFSAQQFPDLHSELNLSSLELGDSALYFCASSVRQGAGDEQFFGPGTRLTVL.